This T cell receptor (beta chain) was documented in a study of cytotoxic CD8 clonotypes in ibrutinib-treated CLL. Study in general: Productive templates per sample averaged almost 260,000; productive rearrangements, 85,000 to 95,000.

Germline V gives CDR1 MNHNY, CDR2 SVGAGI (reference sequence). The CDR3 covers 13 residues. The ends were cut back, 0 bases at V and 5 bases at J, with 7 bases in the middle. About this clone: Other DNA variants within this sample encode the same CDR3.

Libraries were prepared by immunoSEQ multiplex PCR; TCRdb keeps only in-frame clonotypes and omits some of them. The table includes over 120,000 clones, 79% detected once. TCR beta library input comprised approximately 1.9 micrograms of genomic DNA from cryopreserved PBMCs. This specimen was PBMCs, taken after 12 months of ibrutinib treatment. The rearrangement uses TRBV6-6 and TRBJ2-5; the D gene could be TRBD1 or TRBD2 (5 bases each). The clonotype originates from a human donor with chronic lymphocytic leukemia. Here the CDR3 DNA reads TGTGCCAGCAGTTACTCCAGGGAGGAGACCCAGTACTTC. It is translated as CASSYSREETQYF.